This T cell receptor beta chain was sequenced during a study of cytomegalovirus exposure and HLA in healthy donors. Primers: 60 Vbeta forward and 13 Jbeta reverse. Clones were sequenced by immunoSEQ multiplex PCR, and TCRdb holds only the in-frame ones, with some missing. Among about 140,000 clones listed, roughly 72% were seen once. With respect to this clone: As yet, its antigen is unknown.

Overall study findings and caveats: Versus the roughly 670-donor mean, an Asian-associated ancestry cluster reportedly showed fewer N-insertions in a later analysis.

The CDR3 has 12 amino acids. Trimming took off 8 bases at V and 4 bases at J, with 12 bases between the two ends. CDR1 is MDHEN, CDR2 SYDVKM, per germline. V gene TRBV28 combines with J gene TRBJ2-7; D is ambiguous. The sequence derives from a man aged 35 to 55 in good health and CMV-seronegative. Material for sequencing was PBMCs. The CDR3 coding sequence is TGTGCCAGCTCTGAGCTAAGTTACGAGCAGTACTTC. Translated, it gives CASSELSYEQYF.